This TCR beta chain stems from a study of blood T cells in healthy people across ages. This CDR3 is built from 14 residues. V was cut by 5 bases and J by 4 bases, with 11 bases left in between. CDR1 is MNHNY and CDR2 is SVGAGI in the germline V gene (reference sequence). This clonotype was observed a handful of times. A second PCR, run for about 7 to 12 cycles, used a sample-barcoded 5' primer plus a J-beta primer mix. A single record per CDR3 protein comes from TCRdb applying MiXCR to the 5' RACE reads. The sample has roughly 1.5 million distinct CDR3 sequences, approximately 39% seen once. The study isolated at least 6.5 million PBMCs from each sample.

Input material: blood. V is TRBV6-6 and J is TRBJ2-2; D not certain. The source of this sequence is a woman aged 18-35 years in good health. CDR3 loop: CASSPLKSTGELFF. The CDR3 DNA is TGTGCCAGCAGTCCATTAAAAAGCACCGGGGAGCTGTTTTTT.